This T cell receptor beta chain was sequenced during a study of blood T cell repertoires in COVID-19. Study-wide context: The United States, Italy and Spain were the sources of the acute and convalescent COVID-19 samples. In each case, the material was cDNA or gDNA derived from T cells, B-cell-depleted T cells, or PBMCs.

TCRdb keeps only in-frame clones here, not all; method: immunoSEQ multiplex PCR. The profile covers tens of thousands of clones, with 90% appearing a single time and 3% to 4% taken by the ten largest. Between the trimmed V and J ends, which lost 4 bases and 4 bases, there was a span of 14 bases. This CDR3 has 15 amino acids. Germline V lookup: CDR1 LNHDA, CDR2 SQIVND (reference sequence). The chain recombines TRBV19 with TRBJ1-5, with TRBD1 as a possible D gene (6 bases). The sample comprised peripheral blood. This clonotype was sampled from a human donor in a cohort sampled during active COVID-19. CDR3 DNA: TGTGCCAGTAGTACGTCACAGGGCTTGAATCAGCCCCAGCATTTT. Translated: CASSTSQGLNQPQHF. Drawing the rest from reference TRBV19 and TRBJ1-5, the complete variable domain is DGGITQSPKYLFRKEGQNVTLSCEQNLNHDAMYWYRQDPGQGLRLIYYSQIVNDFQKGDIAEGYSVSREKKESFPLTVTSAQKNPTAFYLCASSTSQGLNQPQHFGDGTRLSIL.